This passage covers 18 T cell receptor beta chains from one sample sequenced in a study of shared clonotypes between healthy human individuals. The naive CD8 population came from CD45RO-negative cells selected for CCR7, without terminally differentiated effector memory CD45RA+ cells. Repertoires were generated with immunoSEQ multiplex PCR, while TCRdb's copy carries only in-frame clones and drops some. The profile shows about 2.1 million clones, approximately 94% of them singletons. Specimen: naive CD8+ T cells from PBMCs. These receptors came from a man younger than 35 in good health. Some clones in this sample may be carry-over from other donors' samples.

The chain combines TRBV5-6 with TRBJ2-3, with D tentatively TRBD2 (6 bases). Trimming took 4 bases from V and 12 from J, leaving 21 bases between them. The CDR3 is made up of 14 amino acids. Germline V CDR1 and CDR2: SGHDT, YYEEEE. The CDR3 DNA sequence: TGTGCCAGCAGCAACCTTCTTGGGGAGGCCAGCCAGTATTTT. It is translated as CASSNLLGEASQYF. The whole variable domain, remainder taken from reference TRBV5-6 and TRBJ2-3, is DAGVTQSPTHLIKTRGQQVTLRCSPKSGHDTVSWYQQALGQGPQFIFQYYEEEERQRGNFPDRFSGHQFPNYSSELNVNALLLGDSALYLCASSNLLGEASQYFGPGTRLTVL.

The chain joins TRBV5-4 to TRBJ2-5, with 7 positions matching TRBD2. The CDR3 consists of 15 residues. Germline values: CDR1 SGHNT, CDR2 YYREEE (reference sequence). Trimming removed 3 bases from V and 5 bases from J; junction bases left unmatched: 10. The CDR3: CASSSRLGLVETQYF. CDR3 DNA sequence: TGTGCCAGCAGCTCCCGCCTAGGACTAGTCGAGACCCAGTACTTC.

This chain uses TRBV11-3 with TRBJ2-1; 8 bases line up with TRBD1. This CDR3 comprises 19 residues. V dropped 0 bases and J dropped 0; count of bases not matched to a gene: 10. The germline CDR1 and CDR2 sequences are SGHNT and YENEEA. The CDR3 region has the DNA TGTGCCAGCAGCTTAGATCTTCTCTTGGACAGGGTCTCCTACAATGAGCAGTTCTTC. Amino acid sequence: CASSLDLLLDRVSYNEQFF.

The rearrangement joins TRBV14 to TRBJ2-7; D is uncertain. Germline CDR1 and CDR2: SGHDN and FVKESK. The CDR3 sequence is 14 residues long. V was clipped by 2 bases and J by 7 bases, with 15 bases between them. Here the CDR3 reads CASSQIRSAKEQYF. The CDR3 DNA reads TGTGCCAGCAGCCAAATTCGGTCTGCGAAAGAGCAGTACTTC.

As for this clone: This CDR3 is also generated by other DNA sequences in the sample. The chain employs TRBV27 and TRBJ2-1; perhaps TRBD2 as D (6 bases). Germline CDR1 and CDR2: MNHEY and SMNVEV (reference sequence). This CDR3 has 15 amino acids. Deletions cut 2 bases from V and 0 bases from J, with 8 bases between. CDR3 in DNA: TGTGCCAGCAGTTTAGGCGGGAACTCCTACAATGAGCAGTTCTTC. It is translated as CASSLGGNSYNEQFF.

This clone was recorded only once. In the same sample, other DNA sequences code for this CDR3. The chain links TRBV20-1 to TRBJ2-1; no definite D call. The germline V gene encodes CDR1 DFQATT and CDR2 SNEGSKA (reference sequence). Between the trimmed V and J ends, which lost 2 bases and 9 bases, there was a span of 5 bases. This CDR3 spans 10 amino acids. Here the CDR3 DNA reads TGCAGTGCTAGATCTGGTGAGCAGTTCTTC. Translation gives CSARSGEQFF.

DNA for the CDR3: TGTGCCAGCAGCATGCAGGGGCCGCGGAGTAGCGAGCAGTACTTC. Translation gives CASSMQGPRSSEQYF. The chain combines TRBV6-1 with TRBJ2-7; TRBD1 is a possible D gene (6 bases). Germline V gene data show CDR1 as MNHNS and CDR2 as SASEGT. The CDR3 is 15 amino acids. V lost 6 bases to trimming and J lost 6 bases, with 21 bases between them.

The chain uses TRBV9 and TRBJ2-1; 10 bases map to TRBD2. The CDR3 is 17 amino acids. CDR1 is SGDLS, CDR2 YYNGEE, per germline. Trimming cost V 4 bases and J 6 bases; bases outside gene matches: 13. CDR3 coding DNA: TGTGCCAGCAGCCTTCCCGTCAAGCGGGAGGGGGTCAATGAGCAGTTCTTC. Translated: CASSLPVKREGVNEQFF.

The rearrangement links TRBV29-1 to TRBJ2-7; the D is unclear. Trimming cost V 7 bases and J 5 bases, with 9 bases left between them. CDR3 size: 10 residues. The germline CDR1 and CDR2 sequences are SQVTM and ANQGSEA. Here the CDR3 reads CSALGNEQYF. The CDR3 DNA reads as TGCAGCGCGCTAGGGAACGAGCAGTACTTC.

This clone appeared once. Other DNA sequences in this sample translate to the same CDR3. V gene TRBV5-1 combines with J gene TRBJ2-7; D may be TRBD2 (6 bases). The germline CDR1 and CDR2 sequences are SGHRS and YFSETQ. The CDR3 extends over 13 amino acids. The germline V and J ends were trimmed by 4 bases and 3 bases, with 11 bases remaining between them. This chain's CDR3 is CASSHGTGYEQYF. CDR3 DNA: TGCGCCAGCAGCCACGGGACTGGCTACGAGCAGTACTTC.

This rearrangement joins TRBV10-3 to TRBJ2-7, with D perhaps being TRBD1 or TRBD2 (5 bases each). V lost 0 bases and J 4 bases, leaving 22 bases between the germline ends. The germline gives CDR1 ENHRY, CDR2 SYGVKD. This CDR3 contains 18 residues. CDR3 region: CAISESFLSGSREYEQYF. The CDR3 region has the DNA TGTGCCATCAGTGAGTCTTTTTTGTCAGGGAGTAGAGAATACGAGCAGTACTTC.

The V gene is TRBV9, the J gene TRBJ1-2; 9 positions match TRBD1. CDR1 is SGDLS, CDR2 YYNGEE, per germline. The junction had 5 bases not matched to a gene; V was cut back by 4 bases and J by 1 base. The CDR3 is 15 amino acids. The CDR3 DNA reads as TGTGCCAGCAGCTCGGGACAGGGTCTTAACTATGGCTACACCTTC. This sequence encodes CASSSGQGLNYGYTF.

The chain recombines TRBV29-1 with TRBJ2-3, with a weak D call TRBD2 (5 bases). The CDR3 sequence is 13 residues long. Trimming left V 5 bases short and J 0 bases short, with 9 bases between. Germline CDR1 and CDR2: SQVTM and ANQGSEA. The CDR3 here is CSVLRESTDTQYF. CDR3 in DNA: TGCAGCGTTCTACGGGAAAGCACAGATACGCAGTATTTT.

This chain links TRBV27 with TRBJ2-7, with TRBD1 as a possible D gene (5 bases). Germline V lookup: CDR1 MNHEY, CDR2 SMNVEV (reference sequence). V lost 5 bases to trimming and J lost 1 base, with 12 bases between them. The CDR3 has 14 residues. CDR3 sequence (DNA): TGTGCCAGCAGTCATAGGGGTTCTTCCTACGAGCAGTACTTC. As protein: CASSHRGSSYEQYF.

The chain uses TRBV7-9 and TRBJ2-1; D is perhaps TRBD2 (6 bases). The CDR3 contains 16 residues. V lost 6 bases and J 8 bases, leaving 23 bases between the germline ends. From germline, CDR1 is SEHNR and CDR2 FQNEAQ (reference sequence). The CDR3 is CASSSAGTGLLDEQFF. The CDR3 DNA reads as TGTGCCAGCAGTTCCGCCGGGACGGGACTCCTTGATGAGCAGTTCTTC.

The chain recombines TRBV11-2 with TRBJ2-7, with D unresolved. Trimming left V 5 bases short and J 1 base short, with 12 bases between. The CDR3 contains 14 residues. Germline assignment: CDR1 SGHAT and CDR2 FQNNGV. The DNA of the CDR3 is TGTGCCAGCAGCGGACGGAGTTCGTCCTACGAGCAGTACTTC. Protein product: CASSGRSSSYEQYF.

This clone was observed a single time. The rearrangement joins TRBV6-1 to TRBJ2-7; D remains ambiguous. The germline gives CDR1 MNHNS, CDR2 SASEGT. V shed 5 bases and J shed 5 bases, with 13 bases lying between them. The CDR3 is made up of 13 amino acids. CDR3 coding DNA: TGTGCCAGCAGTCCATGGGCTCCCAACGAGCAGTACTTC. Amino acid sequence: CASSPWAPNEQYF.

The genes are TRBV6-1 and TRBJ2-7; TRBD2 matches at 13 bases. The CDR3 extends over 14 amino acids. Germline V gives CDR1 MNHNS, CDR2 SASEGT. V lost 4 bases, J lost 4 bases, and 1 base stayed unmatched. CDR3 bases: TGTGCCAGCAGTGGGACTAGCGGGAGTTACGAGCAGTACTTC. Translated: CASSGTSGSYEQYF.